This T cell receptor beta chain was sequenced during a study of T cells in Graves' hyperthyroidism and ophthalmopathy. Overall study findings and caveats: Most thyroid clonotypes with frequency above 0.001 were detected in blood.

In the case of this clonotype: The target antigen is unknown.

Amplified TCR beta CDR3 regions derived from RNA transcripts. Primed by the HTBI set, a first-round RT-PCR was run on the TCR CDR3. One entry per CDR3 protein, called by TCRdb with MiXCR from the multiplex PCR reads. In the table there are more than 500,000 distinct CDR3 sequences, more than 15% of which are singletons. Deletions cut 5 bases from V and 2 bases from J, with 15 bases between. CDR1 is SGHAT and CDR2 is FQNNGV in the germline V gene. CDR3 length: 15 residues. This chain links TRBV11-2 with TRBJ1-2; possibly TRBD1 for D (6 bases). Specimen: blood. The TCR was taken from a woman aged 30 to 39 with Graves' ophthalmopathy. The CDR3 spells CASSPISGHNYGYTF. The CDR3 bases are TGTGCCAGCAGCCCAATATCGGGACACAACTATGGCTACACCTTC.